Presented here are 25 T cell receptor beta chains from one specimen sequenced in a study of beta chain features in type 1 diabetes. Study-wide results and caveats: Type 1 diabetes patients had TCRB CDR3s that were shorter (moderately but significantly so) in all four CD4+ subsets.

Every bit of the isolated RNA underwent reverse transcription, so sequencing read expressed TCRB transcripts. Clones were sequenced by immunoSEQ multiplex PCR, and TCRdb holds only the in-frame ones, with some missing. The sample lists over 300,000 clones, about a tenth occurring once. These receptors are not linked to any known antigen. The sequencing input was central memory CD4+ T cells from blood. These receptors all come from a man aged 25 to 40 with type 1 diabetes.

This clone was counted between two and nine times. The chain carries TRBV6-1 and TRBJ1-2; D perhaps matches TRBD1 (6 bases). Trimming took 0 bases from V and 0 from J, leaving 17 bases between them. The CDR3 runs to 18 residues. From germline, CDR1 is MNHNS and CDR2 SASEGT. The CDR3 coding sequence is TGTGCCAGCAGTGAAGCTCCCCGACAGGCATCGTCTAACTATGGCTACACCTTC. It specifies CASSEAPRQASSNYGYTF.

This clone was observed a few times. V is TRBV29-1 and J is TRBJ2-3; no definite D call. CDR1 is SQVTM and CDR2 is ANQGSEA in the germline V gene. The V and J ends lost 5 bases and 0 bases respectively, with 9 bases between them. The CDR3 loop spans 13 amino acids. For the CDR3, the DNA is TGCAGCGTTCGTGACCGTAGCACAGATACGCAGTATTTT. Protein sequence: CSVRDRSTDTQYF.

The chain employs TRBV4-3 and TRBJ2-5; D is possibly TRBD2 (5 bases). The CDR3 length is 13 residues. Trimming took off 4 bases at V and 5 bases at J, with 11 bases between the two ends. Germline CDR1 LGHNA, CDR2 YSLEER. The CDR3 sequence is CASSPSRGETQYF. The CDR3 DNA reads TGCGCCAGCAGCCCATCTCGAGGGGAGACCCAGTACTTC.

There are a few counts of this clone. V and J are TRBV29-1 and TRBJ1-1, with D possibly matching TRBD1 (5 bases). Germline V CDR1 and CDR2: SQVTM, ANQGSEA. The CDR3 has 14 amino acids. Trimming took off 4 bases at V and 0 bases at J, with 12 bases between the two ends. DNA of the CDR3: TGCAGCGTTGGGAAGGGGACCATGAACACTGAAGCTTTCTTT. Its protein product is CSVGKGTMNTEAFF.

In this sample, this clone turned up a few times. This chain joins TRBV5-1 and TRBJ1-2; possible D gene TRBD1, 5 bases. This CDR3 contains 13 residues. V lost 2 bases and J lost 8, with 13 bases in between. In germline, CDR1 is SGHRS, CDR2 YFSETQ. CDR3 DNA sequence: TGCGCCAGCAGCTTATACCAGGGTGAGGGCTACACCTTC. It translates to CASSLYQGEGYTF. The full variable domain, with the rest looked up from reference TRBV5-1 and TRBJ1-2, is KAGVTQTPRYLIKTRGQQVTLSCSPISGHRSVSWYQQTPGQGLQFLFEYFSETQRNKGNFPGRFSGRQFSNSRSEMNVSTLELGDSALYLCASSLYQGEGYTFGSGTRLTVV.

The chain links TRBV25-1 to TRBJ2-4, with D possibly matching TRBD1 (5 bases). CDR1 and CDR2 (germline): MGHDK, SYGVNS. CDR3 size: 16 residues. V lost 5 bases, J lost 1 base, and 15 bases lay in between. CDR3 protein: CASSQGYSGAKNIQYF. Here the CDR3 DNA reads TGTGCCAGCAGTCAGGGATACTCTGGGGCCAAAAACATTCAGTACTTC.

Only a few counts were recorded for this clone. The rearrangement joins TRBV2 to TRBJ1-6; 8 positions agree with TRBD1. V dropped 4 bases and J dropped 7; count of bases not matched to a gene: 6. The CDR3 has 15 residues. Germline V gene data show CDR1 as SNHLY and CDR2 as FYNNEI. In DNA form, the CDR3 reads TGTGCCAGCAGTGGCGATGGACAGGGAAATTCACCCCTCCACTTT. Amino acids: CASSGDGQGNSPLHF.

J is TRBJ2-7 and V is TRBV20-1, with 7 bases lining up with TRBD1. Trimming took 5 bases from V and 3 from J; bases not matched to a gene: 1. This CDR3 has 11 residues. Per germline, CDR1 DFQATT and CDR2 SNEGSKA (reference sequence). Here the CDR3 reads CSADRDYEQYF. The CDR3 region has the DNA TGCAGTGCTGACAGGGACTACGAGCAGTACTTC.

The V and J genes are TRBV29-1 and TRBJ1-1; D remains unclear. V was trimmed by 3 bases and J by 1 base, leaving 9 bases between them. This CDR3 has 13 residues. The germline V gene encodes CDR1 SQVTM and CDR2 ANQGSEA. CDR3 DNA: TGCAGCGTTGATCTCAGCCGGAACACTGAAGCTTTCTTT. This codes for CSVDLSRNTEAFF.

This clone was seen a handful of times. The rearrangement uses TRBV18 and TRBJ2-7; D is ambiguous. V dropped 5 bases and J dropped 3 bases, with 11 bases sitting between them. This CDR3 has 13 amino acids. Germline loops: CDR1 KGHSH, CDR2 LQKENI. The CDR3 DNA sequence: TGTGCCAGCTCATCGACGGACGGCTACGAGCAGTACTTC. Protein sequence: CASSSTDGYEQYF.

This clone was detected only a few times. The chain uses TRBV18 and TRBJ1-1, with D unresolved. The V gene's germline CDR1 is KGHSH and CDR2 LQKENI. The CDR3 consists of 13 residues. The germline V and J ends were trimmed by 5 bases and 3 bases, with 10 bases remaining between them. The CDR3 loop is CASSAVRDTEAFF. The CDR3 region has the DNA TGTGCCAGCTCAGCCGTCAGAGACACTGAAGCTTTCTTT.

The J gene is TRBJ2-2, the V gene TRBV28; 11 bases match TRBD1. CDR1 is MDHEN and CDR2 is SYDVKM in the germline V gene. V lost 5 bases, J lost 1 base, and 9 bases stayed unmatched. The CDR3 runs to 18 residues. In DNA form, the CDR3 reads TGTGCCAGCAGTCCGAGCCTGGGACAGGGGGTGAACACCGGGGAGCTGTTTTTT. It translates to CASSPSLGQGVNTGELFF.

This clone was seen more than once but under ten times. The chain links TRBV7-9 to TRBJ2-7; D is unclear. CDR1 SEHNR and CDR2 FQNEAQ come from the germline V gene (reference sequence). The CDR3 length is 13 residues. Trimming left V 1 base short and J 5 bases short, with 9 bases between. Here the CDR3 DNA reads TGTGCCAGCAGCTTAGTTCCGCGCGACGAGCAGTACTTC. It translates to CASSLVPRDEQYF.

This clone was observed a handful of times. The chain recombines TRBV11-2 with TRBJ2-7, with D possibly TRBD1 on 5 matching bases. CDR3 size: 12 residues. The V gene lost 5 bases and the J gene lost 4 bases, with 9 bases spanning the gap. Looked up from germline, CDR1 is SGHAT and CDR2 is FQNNGV. CDR3 amino acids: CASSHTGYEQYF. The CDR3 region has the DNA TGTGCCAGCAGCCATACAGGTTACGAGCAGTACTTC.

This clone was observed a few times. The chain couples TRBV28 to TRBJ1-5; D not resolved. This CDR3 has 17 residues. V was cut by 4 bases and J by 9 bases, with 25 bases left in between. Germline V gene lookup returns CDR1 MDHEN and CDR2 SYDVKM. The CDR3 reads CASSSTAMLGINSPQHF. The CDR3 DNA reads TGTGCCAGCAGTTCTACAGCGATGCTGGGGATCAATTCGCCCCAGCATTTT.

The genes are TRBV7-2 and TRBJ1-1; D perhaps matches TRBD1 (5 bases). From germline, CDR1 is SGHTA and CDR2 FQGNSA. V was clipped by 2 bases and J by 3 bases, with 10 bases between them. The CDR3 covers 14 residues. Written as DNA, the CDR3 is TGTGCCAGCAGCTTAAAAGGGACGCACACTGAAGCTTTCTTT. Residues: CASSLKGTHTEAFF. The full variable domain, in which reference TRBV7-2 and TRBJ1-1 provide the parts outside the CDR3, is GAGVSQSPSNKVTEKGKDVELRCDPISGHTALYWYRQSLGQGLEFLIYFQGNSAPDKSGLPSDRFSAERTGGSVSTLTIQRTQQEDSAVYLCASSLKGTHTEAFFGQGTRLTVV.

In this sample, this clone turned up a few times. This chain links TRBV6-5 with TRBJ1-6; D unclear. Germline CDR1 MNHEY, CDR2 SVGAGI. The CDR3 totals 15 residues. Trimming took off 5 bases at V and 5 bases at J, with 13 bases between the two ends. The CDR3 DNA follows: TGTGCCAGCAGTCGCCTCATAGGGAATAATTCACCCCTCCACTTT. It specifies CASSRLIGNNSPLHF.

This clone was seen more than once but under ten times. The chain recombines TRBV6-6 with TRBJ2-5; D may be TRBD1 (5 bases). From germline, CDR1 is MNHNY and CDR2 SVGAGI (reference sequence). V was shortened by 10 bases and J by 5 bases, with 20 bases between the two germline ends. The CDR3 is 14 residues long. The CDR3 is CATSLLQAEETQYF. The CDR3 nucleotides are TGTGCCACCAGCTTGCTACAGGCGGAGGAGACCCAGTACTTC.

This chain links TRBV7-2 with TRBJ2-5; tentatively, D is TRBD2 (5 bases). Trimming shortened V by 5 bases and J by 5 bases, and 15 bases separated the two germline ends. This CDR3 is 14 amino acids long. In germline, CDR1 is SGHTA, CDR2 FQGNSA. The CDR3 loop is CASSRGINGETQYF. The CDR3, as DNA: TGTGCCAGCAGCCGGGGTATAAACGGGGAGACCCAGTACTTC.

The chain couples TRBV10-3 to TRBJ2-5; D is possibly TRBD1 (5 bases). The germline CDR1 and CDR2 sequences are ENHRY and SYGVKD. CDR3 size: 14 residues. Trimming removed 6 bases at V and 1 base at J, with 12 bases between. CDR3 sequence (DNA): TGTGCCATCAGCTACGGCAGGGTCCAAGAGACCCAGTACTTC. It translates to CAISYGRVQETQYF.

V gene TRBV30 combines with J gene TRBJ2-7; a possible D gene is TRBD1 (5 bases). The CDR3 covers 12 residues. Germline lookup yields CDR1 GTSNPN and CDR2 SVGIG (reference sequence). The V end was cut by 3 bases, the J end by 4 bases, with 10 bases between. The CDR3 spells CAWSRSGYEQYF. Here the CDR3 DNA reads TGTGCCTGGAGCCGCTCAGGGTACGAGCAGTACTTC.

This clone was counted only a few times. The CDR3, as DNA: TGTGCCTGGGAAGGGGGCGGAAACACCATATATTTT. Its protein product is CAWEGGGNTIYF. V usage is TRBV30 and J usage is TRBJ1-3, with TRBD1 matching over 7 bases. The J segment lost 4 bases and the V segment lost 5 bases, leaving 2 bases of the junction unmatched. Germline loops: CDR1 GTSNPN, CDR2 SVGIG (reference sequence). This CDR3 contains 12 residues.

The V call is TRBV9, the J call TRBJ2-5, with 10 positions matching TRBD2. The CDR3 runs 15 residues. V shed 10 bases and J 1 base; nucleotides not matched to a gene: 10. Germline V gene data show CDR1 as SGDLS and CDR2 as YYNGEE. For the CDR3, the DNA is TGTGCCGGAAGCCCTAGCGGGGGTCTCCAAGAGACCCAGTACTTC. Its translation is CAGSPSGGLQETQYF. Based on the CDR3 plus reference TRBV9 and TRBJ2-5, the full variable domain is DSGVTQTPKHLITATGQRVTLRCSPRSGDLSVYWYQQSLDQGLQFLIQYYNGEERAKGNILERFSAQQFPDLHSELNLSSLELGDSALYFCAGSPSGGLQETQYFGPGTRLLVL.

This clone has a handful of counts. The same CDR3 arises from other DNA sequences in this sample as well. The V call is TRBV10-3, the J call TRBJ2-7, with D unclear. Per germline, CDR1 ENHRY and CDR2 SYGVKD. CDR3 length equals 12 residues. With 3 bases removed from V and 0 bases from J, the gap between germline ends came to 3 bases. Written as DNA, the CDR3 is TGTGCCATCAGTGAACGCTCCTACGAGCAGTACTTC. It yields the protein CAISERSYEQYF.

There are a few counts of this clone. The V gene is TRBV10-1, the J gene TRBJ2-3; D ambiguous. This CDR3 is 13 amino acids long. In germline, CDR1 is WNHNN, CDR2 SYGVQD (reference sequence). The V end was cut by 2 bases, the J end by 5 bases, with 8 bases between. The CDR3 here is CASSEPLGDTQYF. DNA of the CDR3: TGCGCCAGCAGTGAGCCCCTAGGAGATACGCAGTATTTT.